A single sample gave rise to the 29 T cell receptor beta chains below, sequenced in a study of human T cells and chemical hapten exposure. The time point was: pre-sensitization, week 0. Treatment described: therapeutic diphenylcyclopropenone sensitization with weekly scalp DPC. Unfractionated whole blood yielded the extracted total RNA. TCRdb used MiXCR to reprocess the RACE reads, holding one entry per CDR3 protein. The table lists tens of thousands of distinct CDR3 sequences, around a tenth of them singletons, with around a quarter in the top ten. This material consisted of whole blood, taken in connection with sensitization to the hapten diphenylcyclopropenone (DPC). These receptors all come from a middle-aged man with alopecia areata. Some clones in this sample may be carry-over from other donors' samples.

The rearrangement joins TRBV27 to TRBJ2-3; 10 bases match TRBD2. Per germline, CDR1 MNHEY and CDR2 SMNVEV (reference sequence). V gave up 4 bases and J gave up 3 bases; unmatched junction bases: 13. This CDR3 is 18 amino acids long. Here the CDR3 reads CASSSPSGSLSRTDTQYF. Here the CDR3 DNA reads TGTGCCAGCAGTTCCCCTAGCGGGAGTCTGAGTAGGACAGATACGCAGTATTTT.

This clonotype was observed a few times. The CDR3 reads CASSPSGAGELFF. The CDR3, as DNA: TGTGCCAGCAGTCCGTCGGGAGCCGGGGAGCTGTTTTTT. This chain links TRBV12-3 or TRBV12-4 with TRBJ2-2; tentative D call: TRBD2 (6 bases). Deletions cut 5 bases from V and 6 bases from J, with 10 bases between. This CDR3 contains 13 residues.

This clonotype was counted at least ten times. V gene TRBV3-1 combines with J gene TRBJ1-2; the match to TRBD1 covers 7 bases. CDR3 length equals 15 residues. Losses at the gene ends were 1 base for V and 2 bases for J; bases not matched to a gene: 4. Per the germline V gene, CDR1 is LGHDT and CDR2 is YNNKEL (reference sequence). The CDR3 is CASSQVLTGNYGYTF. The CDR3 nucleotides are TGTGCCAGCAGCCAAGTCCTGACAGGGAACTATGGCTACACCTTC.

In this sample, this clonotype turned up many times. The chain has TRBV19 and TRBJ2-2, with TRBD1 matching 7 bases. This CDR3 comprises 14 residues. Losses at the gene ends were 7 bases for V and 4 bases for J; bases not matched to a gene: 6. Germline V gene data show CDR1 as LNHDA and CDR2 as SQIVND (reference sequence). CDR3 nucleotides: TGTGCCAGTAACCCGGGACAGCCCACCGGGGAGCTGTTTTTT. Translated: CASNPGQPTGELFF.

This clonotype was counted ten times or more. The chain carries TRBV29-1 and TRBJ1-5, with unresolved D. Deletions cut 4 bases from V and 3 bases from J, with 7 bases between. There are 12 residues in the CDR3. Germline-derived CDR1 and CDR2 are SQVTM and ANQGSEA. The CDR3 protein is CSVGGVNQPQHF. The CDR3 nucleotides are TGCAGCGTTGGGGGTGTCAATCAGCCCCAGCATTTT.

This clonotype was observed many times. The V and J genes are TRBV7-6 and TRBJ1-5, with D possibly matching TRBD1 (5 bases). From germline, CDR1 is SGHVS and CDR2 FNYEAQ. V lost 5 bases to trimming and J lost 4 bases, with 15 bases between them. CDR3 size: 15 residues. CDR3 in amino acids: CASSTGTTENQPQHF. The CDR3 bases are TGTGCCAGCAGCACCGGGACGACGGAAAATCAGCCCCAGCATTTT.

V usage is TRBV5-1 and J usage is TRBJ2-3; TRBD2 matches at 9 bases. Germline assignment: CDR1 SGHRS and CDR2 YFSETQ. Germline trimming cut 0 bases from V and 6 bases from J; bases unmatched to any gene: 11. This CDR3 comprises 17 residues. CDR3 sequence (DNA): TGCGCCAGCAGCTTGGAGGTTCTGGGACTAGCTGCCGATACGCAGTATTTT. Amino acids: CASSLEVLGLAADTQYF.

This clonotype was detected only a few times. V is TRBV10-3 and J is TRBJ2-1, with TRBD1 matching 8 bases. Trimming removed 2 bases from V and 1 base from J; junction bases left unmatched: 7. The CDR3 covers 17 residues. In germline, CDR1 is ENHRY, CDR2 SYGVKD. For the CDR3, the DNA is TGTGCCATCAGTGAGCAGGCAGGGGGCTGGTCCTACAATGAGCAGTTCTTC. Translation: CAISEQAGGWSYNEQFF.

This clonotype was picked up a small number of times. The CDR3 loop reads CSAHIISGTLSGTDTQYF. The CDR3 DNA follows: TGCAGTGCTCACATAATTAGCGGGACTCTATCAGGCACAGATACGCAGTATTTT. This chain uses TRBV20-1 with TRBJ2-3, with 8 bases identical to TRBD2. CDR1 and CDR2 from the germline V gene are DFQATT and SNEGSKA (reference sequence). There are 18 residues in the CDR3. The ends lost 5 bases at V and 1 base at J; junction bases unmatched: 17.

This clonotype was seen more than once but under ten times. J is TRBJ2-2 and V is TRBV29-1, with 7 positions matching TRBD2. Germline V gene sequence: CDR1 SQVTM, CDR2 ANQGSEA. With 2 bases clipped from V and 4 bases from J, the junction kept 7 bases outside the gene matches. The CDR3 sequence is 15 residues long. CDR3 amino acids: CSVEREGPATGELFF. The CDR3 bases are TGCAGCGTTGAAAGGGAGGGGCCAGCCACCGGGGAGCTGTTTTTT.

The sample holds many counts of this clonotype. This rearrangement joins TRBV6-6 to TRBJ2-3, with D perhaps matching TRBD2 (5 bases). Germline V gives CDR1 MNHNY, CDR2 SVGAGI (reference sequence). V gave up 7 bases and J gave up 4 bases, with 12 bases separating them. This CDR3 comprises 13 residues. The CDR3 region has the DNA TGTGCCAGCATTAGGGAGAGGGCAGATACGCAGTATTTT. Its protein is CASIRERADTQYF.

The chain recombines TRBV5-6 with TRBJ1-2; 7 nucleotides align to TRBD1. The J segment lost 2 bases and the V segment lost 4 bases, leaving 5 bases of the junction unmatched. The CDR3 sequence is 14 residues long. Germline V gene lookup returns CDR1 SGHDT and CDR2 YYEEEE. The CDR3 spells CASSLDRTNYGYTF. The DNA of the CDR3 is TGTGCCAGCAGCCTGGACAGGACCAACTATGGCTACACCTTC.

This clonotype was detected many times. V gene TRBV6-2 or TRBV6-3 combines with J gene TRBJ1-5; possibly TRBD1 for D (6 bases). The CDR3 is 20 residues long. Trimming stripped 6 bases from V and 0 bases from J, with 27 bases between. CDR1 is MNHEY, CDR2 SVGEGT, per germline. This chain's CDR3 is CASRQTFGQSGRASNQPQHF. DNA of the CDR3: TGTGCCAGCAGACAGACTTTTGGACAGTCCGGACGGGCTAGCAATCAGCCCCAGCATTTT.

Ten or more counts support this clonotype. This rearrangement joins TRBV7-8 to TRBJ2-1, with D possibly matching TRBD2 (5 bases). V was pared by 6 bases and J by 12 bases, with 15 bases between. The CDR3 totals 12 residues. CDR1 is SGHVS, CDR2 FQNEAQ, per germline. In nucleotides, the CDR3 is TGTGCCAGCAGTCGGACTGATCTAGCGCAGTTCTTC. It translates to CASSRTDLAQFF. The full variable domain, rest sourced from reference TRBV7-8 and TRBJ2-1, is GAGVSQSPRYKVAKRGQDVALRCDPISGHVSLFWYQQALGQGPEFLTYFQNEAQLDKSGLPSDRFFAERPEGSVSTLKIQRTQQEDSAVYLCASSRTDLAQFFGPGTRLTVL.

In this sample, this clonotype turned up many times. V is TRBV6-5 and J is TRBJ2-7; D may be TRBD2 (7 bases). The CDR3 has 15 residues. V dropped 7 bases and J dropped 8 bases, with 24 bases sitting between them. The V gene's germline CDR1 is MNHEY and CDR2 SVGAGI. The CDR3 coding sequence is TGTGCCAGCACTCCCGACTCTAGCGGACAGAGGAAGCAGTACTTC. As protein: CASTPDSSGQRKQYF.

This clonotype was found a few times. The V and J genes are TRBV5-1 and TRBJ2-3, with 12 bases matching TRBD2. CDR1 SGHRS and CDR2 YFSETQ come from the germline V gene. This CDR3 contains 15 residues. Trimming removed 3 bases from V and 5 bases from J; junction bases left unmatched: 4. The CDR3 protein is CASSSSGRAEDTQYF. The CDR3 DNA reads TGCGCCAGCAGCTCTAGCGGGAGGGCCGAAGATACGCAGTATTTT.

In its sample, this clonotype was seen many times. The genes are TRBV29-1 and TRBJ1-4; tentatively, D is TRBD1 (5 bases). Trimming removed 7 bases from V and 0 bases from J, with 15 bases in between. The CDR3 has 15 amino acids. CDR1 is SQVTM and CDR2 is ANQGSEA in the germline V gene. The CDR3 nucleotides are TGCAGCGCAGGGCCTACAGGAGCAACTAATGAAAAACTGTTTTTT. Translated: CSAGPTGATNEKLFF.

At least ten counts were recorded for this clonotype. The genes are TRBV20-1 and TRBJ2-1, with D perhaps matching TRBD1 or TRBD2 (5 bases each). In germline, CDR1 is DFQATT, CDR2 SNEGSKA (reference sequence). CDR3 length: 15 residues. Trimming removed 5 bases at V and 0 bases at J, with 14 bases between. The CDR3: CSARTPGTSYNEQFF. The CDR3 DNA sequence: TGCAGTGCTCGCACCCCCGGGACCTCCTACAATGAGCAGTTCTTC.

This clonotype appeared many times. The rearrangement joins TRBV4-2 to TRBJ1-5; possible D gene TRBD1, 5 bases. Per germline, CDR1 LGHNA and CDR2 YNFKEQ. The CDR3 contains 16 residues. Trimming took 0 bases from V and 1 from J, leaving 10 bases between them. CDR3 protein: CASSQDGGGSNQPQHF. CDR3 nucleotides: TGTGCCAGCAGCCAAGATGGGGGGGGAAGCAATCAGCCCCAGCATTTT.

This clonotype was observed many times. The chain uses TRBV19 and TRBJ2-7; 9 bases agree with TRBD1. The trim removed 7 bases at V and 6 bases at J, leaving 10 bases unmatched. Germline V gene data show CDR1 as LNHDA and CDR2 as SQIVND (reference sequence). The CDR3 is 14 residues long. The CDR3: CASKVRDRVGEQYF. CDR3 DNA: TGTGCCAGTAAGGTGCGGGACAGGGTGGGCGAGCAGTACTTC.

The CDR3 DNA reads TGTGCCAGCAGTTTGCCCGGGAGCTACTACGAAGCTTTCTTT. It translates to CASSLPGSYYEAFF. This sequence joins TRBV12-3 or TRBV12-4 and TRBJ1-1, with D unclear. Between the trimmed V and J ends, which lost 3 bases and 8 bases, there was a span of 16 bases. The CDR3 has 14 residues.

This clonotype was seen many times. This sequence joins TRBV7-8 and TRBJ2-3, with a tentative D call TRBD1 (6 bases). V dropped 5 bases and J dropped 3 bases, with 18 bases sitting between them. Germline assignment: CDR1 SGHVS and CDR2 FQNEAQ. CDR3 length equals 16 residues. CDR3 protein: CASSPRGAEGTDTQYF. For the CDR3, the DNA is TGTGCCAGCAGCCCCAGGGGCGCAGAAGGGACAGATACGCAGTATTTT.

This clonotype turned up a few times. The gene calls are TRBV29-1 and TRBJ1-2; D might be TRBD1 (6 bases). CDR3 length: 12 residues. Looked up from germline, CDR1 is SQVTM and CDR2 is ANQGSEA. V lost 3 bases and J lost 6, with 11 bases in between. The CDR3 bases are TGCAGCGTTGAGGCGTCAGGGGATGGCTACACCTTC. It specifies CSVEASGDGYTF.

This clonotype was picked up a small number of times. The chain's CDR3 is CSAPASGQVTGELFF. The CDR3 nucleotides are TGCAGTGCTCCGGCATCGGGACAGGTGACCGGGGAGCTGTTTTTT. The V call is TRBV20-1, the J call TRBJ2-2, with TRBD1 matching 8 bases. Trimming removed 5 bases from V and 5 bases from J; junction bases left unmatched: 10. Germline V gives CDR1 DFQATT, CDR2 SNEGSKA (reference sequence). This CDR3 comprises 15 residues.

This clonotype was found a few times. The J gene is TRBJ2-5, the V gene TRBV2; a weak D match, TRBD2 (6 bases). Germline CDR1 SNHLY, CDR2 FYNNEI. V gave up 3 bases and J gave up 1 base, with 9 bases separating them. This CDR3 is 14 amino acids long. In nucleotides, the CDR3 is TGTGCCAGCAGTGAGGAGGGGCTCCAAGAGACCCAGTACTTC. This translates into CASSEEGLQETQYF.

This clonotype was recorded many times. The chain links TRBV10-1 to TRBJ2-5; the match to TRBD1 covers 9 bases. Per germline, CDR1 WNHNN and CDR2 SYGVQD (reference sequence). The CDR3 runs 16 residues. With 2 bases clipped from V and 0 bases from J, the junction kept 4 bases outside the gene matches. The CDR3 here is CASSEPGQGYQETQYF. CDR3 DNA sequence: TGCGCCAGCAGTGAGCCGGGACAGGGATACCAAGAGACCCAGTACTTC.

This clonotype was observed many times. V usage is TRBV2 and J usage is TRBJ2-1; 10 bases agree with TRBD1. Germline lookup yields CDR1 SNHLY and CDR2 FYNNEI. V lost 9 bases to trimming and J lost 3 bases; unmatched junction nucleotides: 8. The CDR3 contains 15 residues. CDR3 loop: CASRTGGAFYNEQFF. The CDR3 DNA reads as TGTGCCAGTAGGACAGGGGGGGCCTTCTACAATGAGCAGTTCTTC.

A few counts support this clonotype. The junction and the germline gene differ at one end; a read error may be behind it. The chain carries TRBV7-7 and TRBJ2-2, with 7 nucleotides matching TRBD2. The germline V gene has CDR1 SSHAT and CDR2 FNYEAQ (reference sequence). The CDR3 has 18 amino acids. This CDR3 is CASSLISSSGLTSEELFF. CDR3 in DNA: TGTGCTAGCAGCTTAATCTCCTCTAGCGGTCTCACCTCGGAGGAGCTGTTTTTT.

The table lists this clonotype with a few counts. J is TRBJ2-1 and V is TRBV6-6; 9 bases agree with TRBD2. The CDR3 is made up of 17 amino acids. Germline-derived CDR1 and CDR2 are MNHNY and SVGAGI (reference sequence). V dropped 6 bases and J dropped 4; count of bases not matched to a gene: 13. The CDR3 reads CASREPSSGRVYNEQFF. CDR3 nucleotide sequence: TGTGCCAGCAGGGAACCGAGTAGCGGGAGAGTTTACAATGAGCAGTTCTTC.